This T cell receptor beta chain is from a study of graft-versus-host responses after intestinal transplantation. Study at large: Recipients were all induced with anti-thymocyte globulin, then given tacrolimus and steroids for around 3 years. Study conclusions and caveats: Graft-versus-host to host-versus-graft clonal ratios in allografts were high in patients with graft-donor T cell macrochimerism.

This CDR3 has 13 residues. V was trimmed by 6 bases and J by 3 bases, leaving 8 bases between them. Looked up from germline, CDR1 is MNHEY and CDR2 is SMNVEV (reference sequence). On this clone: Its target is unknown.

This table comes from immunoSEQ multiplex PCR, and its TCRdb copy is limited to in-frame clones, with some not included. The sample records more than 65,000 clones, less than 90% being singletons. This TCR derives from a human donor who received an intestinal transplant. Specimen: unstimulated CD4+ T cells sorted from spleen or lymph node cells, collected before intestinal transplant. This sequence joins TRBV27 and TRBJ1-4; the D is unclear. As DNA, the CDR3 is TGTGCCAGCAGGGGCCTCCCTAATGAAAAACTGTTTTTT. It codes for CASRGLPNEKLFF.